This TCR beta chain was observed in a study of T cell changes during pregnancy in multiple sclerosis. Data came from immunoSEQ multiplex PCR; TCRdb stores just in-frame clones and leaves some out. The sample yields approximately 40,000 clones, roughly 90% seen once. The germline V gene encodes CDR1 SGHDT and CDR2 YYEEEE. The germline V and J ends were trimmed by 5 bases and 4 bases, with 13 bases remaining between them. CDR3 length: 14 amino acids. This TCR came from a female donor with multiple sclerosis, enrolled in a pregnancy study. The V and J genes are TRBV5-6 and TRBJ2-1; perhaps TRBD2 as D (6 bases). The material was CD8+ T cells from peripheral blood mononuclear cells, obtained in the third trimester of pregnancy. Here the CDR3 DNA reads TGTGCCAGCAGGCTAGCGTCGTTTTACAATGAGCAGTTCTTC. Amino acid sequence: CASRLASFYNEQFF.